This is a list of T cell receptor beta chains from one sample in a study of T-cell memory formation after mild COVID-19. TCRdb fed the 5' RACE reads into MiXCR, producing one record per CDR3 protein. This table holds about 350,000 distinct CDR3 sequences, 12% to 15% found once. What was sequenced was PBMCs or a T cell subset sorted from them (not recorded which). The receptors were sampled from a man between 18 and 35 years old who had mild COVID-19 (a few samples of this study predate the infection). Cell type and time point are not known. The CDR3 runs from the conserved cysteine through the conserved F or W. The order of the fields is CDR3 length, V gene, J gene, clone size, D gene, CDR3 protein, CDR3 DNA. The D gene is left open where the match is weak. The listing skips clone size in some rows; elsewhere it reads once, few, many or a size class.

length: 13; V: TRBV29-1; J: TRBJ1-2; size: -; D: -; CDR3: CSVATRESYGYTF; DNA: TGCAGCGTGGCAACGAGGGAATCCTATGGCTACACCTTC
length: 17; V: TRBV7-9; J: TRBJ2-5; size: few; D: TRBD1; CDR3: CASSKIFQGDYQETQYF; DNA: TGTGCCAGCAGCAAAATTTTTCAGGGGGATTACCAAGAGACCCAGTACTTC
length: 11; V: TRBV7-9; J: TRBJ2-7; size: -; D: -; CDR3: CASGRAYEQYF; DNA: TGTGCCAGCGGCAGGGCTTACGAGCAGTACTTC
length: 16; V: TRBV7-2; J: TRBJ2-5; size: -; D: TRBD2; CDR3: CASSPSRSGGTGAQYF; DNA: TGTGCCAGCAGCCCCAGTCGGAGCGGGGGTACTGGGGCCCAGTACTTC
length: 13; V: TRBV6-2/TRBV6-3; J: TRBJ2-5; size: -; D: -; CDR3: CASSYSRGKTQYF; DNA: TGTGCCAGCAGTTATTCCCGGGGGAAGACCCAGTACTTC
length: 14; V: TRBV11-2; J: TRBJ2-2; size: few; D: -; CDR3: CASSPGPGAGELFF; DNA: TGTGCCAGCAGCCCCGGACCCGGGGCCGGGGAGCTGTTTTTT
length: 14; V: TRBV7-3; J: TRBJ1-1; size: once; D: -; CDR3: CASSPMSGSTEAFF; DNA: TGTGCCAGCAGCCCCATGTCAGGGAGCACTGAAGCTTTCTTT
length: 13; V: TRBV20-1; J: TRBJ2-2; size: -; D: -; CDR3: CSAGQGGTGELFF; DNA: TGCAGTGCTGGACAGGGAGGGACAGGGGAGCTGTTTTTT
length: 13; V: TRBV5-6; J: TRBJ2-5; size: few; D: -; CDR3: CASSWGQEETQYF; DNA: TGTGCCAGCAGCTGGGGCCAGGAAGAGACCCAGTACTTC
length: 12; V: TRBV11-2; J: TRBJ1-4; size: -; D: -; CDR3: CASSLSTGPVFF; DNA: TGTGCCAGCAGCTTAAGTACCGGACCAGTGTTTTTT
length: 13; V: TRBV29-1; J: TRBJ2-1; size: -; D: -; CDR3: CSATGTSSNEQFF; DNA: TGCAGCGCTACCGGGACTTCCAGCAATGAGCAGTTCTTC
length: 15; V: TRBV20-1; J: TRBJ1-2; size: few; D: -; CDR3: CSARDREGGLRGYTF; DNA: TGCAGTGCTAGAGATCGAGAGGGAGGGTTAAGGGGCTACACCTTC
length: 16; V: TRBV24-1; J: TRBJ2-5; size: few; D: TRBD1; CDR3: CATSSAGQGIAETQYF; DNA: TGTGCCACCAGCTCAGCGGGACAGGGGATCGCGGAGACCCAGTACTTC
length: 13; V: TRBV20-1; J: TRBJ2-3; size: -; D: TRBD2; CDR3: CRAGLASTDTQYF; DNA: TGCAGGGCGGGACTAGCGAGCACAGATACGCAGTATTTT
length: 13; V: TRBV12-3/TRBV12-4; J: TRBJ2-3; size: -; D: TRBD2; CDR3: CAVSGGASDTQYF; DNA: TGTGCCGTTAGCGGGGGGGCGTCAGATACGCAGTATTTT
length: 14; V: TRBV20-1; J: TRBJ2-3; size: -; D: -; CDR3: CSAEGGASADTQYF; DNA: TGCAGTGCCGAAGGGGGCGCTAGCGCAGATACGCAGTATTTT
length: 16; V: TRBV6-5; J: TRBJ2-3; size: once; D: TRBD1; CDR3: CASSYDGQGATDTQYF; DNA: TGTGCCAGCAGTTACGACGGACAGGGGGCCACAGATACGCAGTATTTT
length: 15; V: TRBV3-1; J: TRBJ1-5; size: -; D: -; CDR3: CASSGTWGGNQPQHF; DNA: TGTGCCAGCAGCGGGACCTGGGGAGGCAATCAGCCCCAGCATTTT
length: 13; V: TRBV7-9; J: TRBJ1-1; size: -; D: -; CDR3: CASRDRGATEAFF; DNA: TGTGCCAGCAGAGATCGAGGGGCCACTGAAGCTTTCTTT
length: 15; V: TRBV6-1; J: TRBJ1-2; size: few; D: -; CDR3: CASSEALGRVYGYTF; DNA: TGTGCCAGCAGTGAAGCATTGGGCAGAGTCTATGGCTACACCTTC
length: 12; V: TRBV2; J: TRBJ2-5; size: -; D: -; CDR3: CASTDQKETQYF; DNA: TGTGCCAGCACAGACCAAAAAGAGACCCAGTACTTC
length: 14; V: TRBV2; J: TRBJ2-2; size: -; D: -; CDR3: CASSEGVGTGELFF; DNA: TGTGCCAGCAGTGAAGGTGTAGGCACCGGGGAGCTGTTTTTT
length: 14; V: TRBV19; J: TRBJ2-1; size: few; D: TRBD2; CDR3: CASSIRLAHNEQFF; DNA: TGTGCCAGTAGTATAAGACTAGCGCACAATGAGCAGTTCTTC
length: 16; V: TRBV11-2; J: TRBJ2-5; size: -; D: TRBD2; CDR3: CASSSTRGGAQETQYF; DNA: TGTGCCAGCAGCTCGACCCGGGGAGGGGCCCAAGAGACCCAGTACTTC
length: 12; V: TRBV20-1; J: TRBJ2-1; size: few; D: -; CDR3: CSARDQGNEQFF; DNA: TGCAGTGCTAGAGATCAGGGAAATGAGCAGTTCTTC
length: 14; V: TRBV7-2; J: TRBJ2-5; size: few; D: TRBD2; CDR3: CASCGGAYQETQYF; DNA: TGTGCCTCGTGCGGGGGGGCGTACCAAGAGACCCAGTACTTC
length: 18; V: TRBV7-2; J: TRBJ2-7; size: many; D: TRBD2; CDR3: CASSLVGLADHAFYEQYF; DNA: TGTGCCAGCAGCTTAGTTGGTCTAGCGGATCACGCCTTCTACGAGCAGTACTTC
length: 13; V: TRBV5-1; J: TRBJ2-3; size: -; D: -; CDR3: CASSLETASVQYF; DNA: TGCGCCAGCAGCTTGGAGACAGCCTCGGTGCAGTATTTT
length: 15; V: TRBV12-3/TRBV12-4; J: TRBJ2-5; size: -; D: TRBD2; CDR3: CASSFRAGGPETQYF; DNA: TGTGCCAGCAGTTTCCGAGCGGGGGGGCCAGAGACCCAGTACTTC
length: 16; V: TRBV4-2; J: TRBJ2-5; size: many; D: TRBD1; CDR3: CASSHGAQGAWETQYF; DNA: TGTGCCAGCAGCCACGGGGCCCAGGGGGCCTGGGAGACCCAGTACTTC
length: 16; V: TRBV18; J: TRBJ1-4; size: -; D: -; CDR3: CASSPVGTTLGEKLFF; DNA: TGTGCCAGCTCACCGGTTGGGACCACCCTGGGGGAAAAACTGTTTTTT
length: 13; V: TRBV2; J: TRBJ2-1; size: -; D: TRBD1; CDR3: CASKGTGENEQFF; DNA: TGTGCCAGCAAGGGGACAGGTGAAAATGAGCAGTTCTTC
length: 14; V: TRBV4-1; J: TRBJ2-5; size: few; D: -; CDR3: CASSQEPGWETQYF; DNA: TGCGCCAGCAGCCAAGAGCCCGGGTGGGAGACCCAGTACTTC
length: 14; V: TRBV9; J: TRBJ2-2; size: few; D: -; CDR3: CASRFRDNTGELFF; DNA: TGTGCCAGCAGATTCAGGGACAACACCGGGGAGCTGTTTTTT
length: 13; V: TRBV6-5; J: TRBJ2-1; size: few; D: -; CDR3: CASMRGSYNEQFF; DNA: TGTGCCAGCATGCGGGGCTCCTACAATGAGCAGTTCTTC
length: 12; V: TRBV7-9; J: TRBJ2-1; size: -; D: -; CDR3: CASSSLGNPQFF; DNA: TGTGCCAGCAGCTCGCTAGGGAACCCCCAGTTCTTC
length: 15; V: TRBV5-1; J: TRBJ2-1; size: few; D: -; CDR3: CASSDGQSSYNEQFF; DNA: TGCGCCAGCAGCGACGGACAGAGCTCCTACAATGAGCAGTTCTTC
length: 16; V: TRBV4-1; J: TRBJ1-5; size: -; D: -; CDR3: CASSQDLGAPRQPQHF; DNA: TGCGCCAGCAGCCAAGACCTGGGGGCGCCGAGGCAGCCCCAGCATTTT
length: 13; V: TRBV5-1; J: TRBJ2-7; size: few; D: TRBD2; CDR3: CASSWGGDDEQYF; DNA: TGCGCCAGCAGTTGGGGAGGGGATGACGAGCAGTACTTC
length: 14; V: TRBV6-2/TRBV6-3; J: TRBJ2-7; size: few; D: TRBD2; CDR3: CAIRTSDDTYEQYF; DNA: TGTGCCATCAGAACTAGCGACGACACCTACGAGCAGTACTTC
length: 14; V: TRBV4-3; J: TRBJ1-2; size: -; D: -; CDR3: CASSQHLANYGYTF; DNA: TGCGCCAGCAGCCAACATCTAGCTAACTATGGCTACACCTTC
length: 14; V: TRBV4-1; J: TRBJ1-1; size: many; D: -; CDR3: CASSPLFGSTEAFF; DNA: TGCGCCAGCAGCCCTCTCTTCGGGAGCACTGAAGCTTTCTTT
length: 13; V: TRBV12-3/TRBV12-4; J: TRBJ1-5; size: few; D: TRBD1; CDR3: CASRSDRGQPQHF; DNA: TGTGCCAGCAGATCGGACAGGGGACAGCCCCAGCATTTT
length: 18; V: TRBV7-6; J: TRBJ2-3; size: -; D: TRBD1; CDR3: CASSLFLRGTDSTDTQYF; DNA: TGTGCCAGCAGCTTATTCTTACGAGGGACAGATAGCACAGATACGCAGTATTTT
length: 12; V: TRBV28; J: TRBJ1-2; size: few; D: -; CDR3: CASGVKDNGYTF; DNA: TGTGCCAGCGGGGTCAAAGACAATGGCTACACCTTC
length: 14; V: TRBV28; J: TRBJ2-5; size: -; D: -; CDR3: CASSSTGLSGAQYF; DNA: TGTGCCAGCAGCTCCACAGGCCTCTCTGGGGCCCAGTACTTC
length: 16; V: TRBV20-1; J: TRBJ1-2; size: -; D: -; CDR3: CSAREGRREGNYGYTF; DNA: TGCAGTGCTAGAGAGGGCAGAAGGGAGGGGAACTATGGCTACACCTTC
length: 14; V: TRBV6-5; J: TRBJ1-5; size: -; D: -; CDR3: CASSYSGHNQPQHF; DNA: TGTGCCAGCAGTTACTCGGGGCACAATCAGCCCCAGCATTTT
length: 10; V: TRBV20-1; J: TRBJ1-1; size: few; D: -; CDR3: CSVGGEKAFF; DNA: TGCAGTGTAGGGGGAGAAAAAGCTTTCTTT
length: 14; V: TRBV12-3/TRBV12-4; J: TRBJ2-1; size: few; D: -; CDR3: CASTKTNTYNEQFF; DNA: TGTGCCAGCACCAAGACTAATACTTACAATGAGCAGTTCTTC